This passage covers 20 T cell receptor beta chains from one sample sequenced in a study of blood T cell repertoires in COVID-19. Libraries were prepared by immunoSEQ multiplex PCR; TCRdb keeps only in-frame clonotypes and omits some of them. The table includes around 700,000 clones, 85% to 90% detected once. The sequenced sample consisted of peripheral blood. The receptors shown here come from a woman aged 18-30 years with acute or convalescent COVID-19.

CDR3 in amino acids: CASSSQDRRDGYTF. The CDR3 DNA reads TGTGCCAGCAGTTCCCAGGACAGGCGGGATGGCTACACCTTC. The chain links TRBV6-5 to TRBJ1-2; 7 nucleotides agree with TRBD1. After removal of 4 bases from V and 6 bases from J, the junction contained 8 bases not matched to a gene. The CDR3 runs 14 residues. Germline V gene data show CDR1 as MNHEY and CDR2 as SVGAGI.

The V and J genes are TRBV19 and TRBJ2-7; D is unresolved. The CDR3 is 11 residues long. The V gene's germline CDR1 is LNHDA and CDR2 SQIVND (reference sequence). The V and J ends lost 4 bases and 5 bases respectively, with 6 bases between them. The CDR3 DNA is TGTGCCAGTAGTAATTCCAACGAGCAGTACTTC. Its translation is CASSNSNEQYF.

In DNA form, the CDR3 reads TGTGCTAGTGGTTTGGGACAGGGATCGAACACTGAAGCTTTCTTT. This translates into CASGLGQGSNTEAFF. This chain uses TRBV12-5 with TRBJ1-1, with 7 nucleotides matching TRBD1. Germline V gives CDR1 LGHNT, CDR2 FRNRAP. The CDR3 has 15 amino acids. J gave up 1 base and V 1 base, and 3 bases lay outside the gene matches.

V usage is TRBV19 and J usage is TRBJ1-2; no firm D call. The V end lost 3 bases, the J end lost 4 bases, and 12 bases lay between the germline ends. Germline CDR1 is LNHDA and CDR2 is SQIVND (reference sequence). The CDR3 covers 14 residues. The CDR3 loop is CASSIGSGSYGYTF. CDR3 DNA: TGTGCCAGTAGTATCGGGTCGGGGAGCTATGGCTACACCTTC.

The sample holds a few counts of this clone. This rearrangement joins TRBV2 to TRBJ1-3; no definite D call. Per the germline V gene, CDR1 is SNHLY and CDR2 is FYNNEI. Trimming left V 3 bases short and J 11 bases short, with 5 bases between. CDR3 length: 10 residues. In DNA form, the CDR3 reads TGTGCCAGCAGTGAGCGGGCCATATATTTT. Its protein is CASSERAIYF.

The chain uses TRBV4-3 and TRBJ1-1; 11 bases match TRBD1. The length of the CDR3 is 15 residues. CDR1 is LGHNA and CDR2 is YSLEER in the germline V gene. V gave up 4 bases and J gave up 11 bases; unmatched junction bases: 12. CDR3 region: CASSLTTQGTGGAFF. The DNA of the CDR3 is TGCGCCAGCAGCCTTACCACCCAAGGGACAGGGGGGGCTTTCTTT.

The chain combines TRBV9 with TRBJ1-2; TRBD1 is a possible D gene (5 bases). The CDR3 is made up of 13 amino acids. V was trimmed by 3 bases and J by 7 bases, leaving 13 bases between them. CDR1 and CDR2 (germline): SGDLS, YYNGEE. The CDR3 reads CASSAREESGYTF. The DNA for the CDR3 is TGTGCCAGCAGCGCCAGGGAGGAGAGTGGCTACACCTTC.

The chain carries TRBV5-1 and TRBJ2-3, with 7 bases aligning to TRBD2. Germline V gene data show CDR1 as SGHRS and CDR2 as YFSETQ. This CDR3 region has 14 residues. Losses at the gene ends were 4 bases for V and 6 bases for J; bases not matched to a gene: 8. The CDR3 is CASSLDPRGDTQYF. CDR3 coding DNA: TGCGCCAGCAGCCTGGACCCGCGGGGGGATACGCAGTATTTT. The entire variable domain, with the rest obtained from reference TRBV5-1 and TRBJ2-3, is as follows: KAGVTQTPRYLIKTRGQQVTLSCSPISGHRSVSWYQQTPGQGLQFLFEYFSETQRNKGNFPGRFSGRQFSNSRSEMNVSTLELGDSALYLCASSLDPRGDTQYFGPGTRLTVL.

The chain joins TRBV7-9 to TRBJ1-1; the D is unclear. Germline values: CDR1 SEHNR, CDR2 FQNEAQ (reference sequence). V dropped 4 bases and J dropped 5 bases, with 11 bases sitting between them. The CDR3 spans 13 residues. CDR3 residues: CASSSVGGTEAFF. In nucleotides, the CDR3 is TGTGCCAGCAGCTCAGTAGGAGGGACTGAAGCTTTCTTT. The whole variable domain, remainder taken from reference TRBV7-9 and TRBJ1-1, is DTGVSQNPRHKITKRGQNVTFRCDPISEHNRLYWYRQTLGQGPEFLTYFQNEAQLEKSRLLSDRFSAERPKGSFSTLEIQRTEQGDSAMYLCASSSVGGTEAFFGQGTRLTVV.

The chain links TRBV11-2 to TRBJ1-6, with 8 bases that match TRBD1. Germline V CDR1 and CDR2: SGHAT, FQNNGV. The CDR3 has 16 residues. V trimming: 3 bases; J trimming: 3 bases; junction bases outside the gene matches: 4. Written as DNA, the CDR3 is TGTGCCAGCAGCTTCGGACAGGGCCTCTATAATTCACCCCTCCACTTT. Protein sequence: CASSFGQGLYNSPLHF.

The chain couples TRBV27 to TRBJ2-7; 10 nucleotides line up with TRBD1. Germline V gene sequence: CDR1 MNHEY, CDR2 SMNVEV (reference sequence). V shed 8 bases, J shed 3 bases, and the junction held 10 bases outside the gene matches. The CDR3 length is 15 residues. The CDR3 DNA follows: TGTGCCAGCCTCCCCGTAGGGACAGGGGTCTACGAGCAGTACTTC. Protein: CASLPVGTGVYEQYF.

Details on this clone: Other DNA sequences in this sample translate to the same CDR3. The rearrangement uses TRBV5-1 and TRBJ1-2; D possibly corresponds to TRBD1 (6 bases). V was shortened by 1 base and J by 6 bases, with 10 bases between the two germline ends. Germline-derived CDR1 and CDR2 are SGHRS and YFSETQ. This CDR3 is 13 amino acids long. CDR3 loop: CASSLRQGNGYTF. CDR3 coding DNA: TGCGCCAGCAGCTTGAGGCAGGGGAATGGCTACACCTTC. Complete variable domain (other parts from reference TRBV5-1 and TRBJ1-2): KAGVTQTPRYLIKTRGQQVTLSCSPISGHRSVSWYQQTPGQGLQFLFEYFSETQRNKGNFPGRFSGRQFSNSRSEMNVSTLELGDSALYLCASSLRQGNGYTFGSGTRLTVV.

The sample holds a few counts of this clone. The chain is built from TRBV6-2 or TRBV6-3 and TRBJ1-1; TRBD1 agrees at 8 bases. J lost 8 bases, V lost 2 bases, and 13 bases had no gene match. Germline values: CDR1 MNHEY, CDR2 SVGEGT. The CDR3 has 16 amino acids. CDR3 residues: CASSYADRVLIGEAFF. The CDR3 DNA reads TGTGCCAGCAGTTACGCGGACAGGGTTCTCATCGGCGAAGCTTTCTTT.

This clone turned up a few times. This chain links TRBV10-1 with TRBJ1-1, with TRBD1 identical over 8 bases. Per germline, CDR1 WNHNN and CDR2 SYGVQD (reference sequence). Trimming cost V 8 bases and J 1 base; bases outside gene matches: 0. This CDR3 is built from 12 residues. CDR3 nucleotide sequence: TGCGCCAGCGACAGGGGGAACACTGAAGCTTTCTTT. Its protein is CASDRGNTEAFF.

The chain carries TRBV6-5 and TRBJ1-1; TRBD1 might be the D (5 bases). V lost 2 bases, J lost 8 bases, and 6 bases lay in between. The germline V gene has CDR1 MNHEY and CDR2 SVGAGI. The CDR3 has 11 amino acids. The CDR3 DNA sequence: TGTGCCAGCAGTTACCCAGGGGAAGCTTTCTTT. Protein product: CASSYPGEAFF.

V gene TRBV5-1 combines with J gene TRBJ2-1, with 8 bases identical to TRBD1. This CDR3 contains 15 residues. The trim removed 3 bases at V and 7 bases at J, leaving 9 bases unmatched. CDR1 is SGHRS, CDR2 YFSETQ, per germline. The CDR3 DNA reads as TGCGCCAGCAGCTACCAGGGGGCGCCGGGGAATGAGCAGTTCTTC. Amino acid sequence: CASSYQGAPGNEQFF.

This chain uses TRBV9 with TRBJ2-7, with D perhaps TRBD1 (8 bases). V was pared by 4 bases and J by 7 bases, with 21 bases between. CDR1 and CDR2 (germline): SGDLS, YYNGEE. CDR3 length equals 15 residues. The CDR3 DNA is TGTGCCAGCAGCCCCGCCTCGGACAGGGAGGGGGAGCAGTACTTC. It codes for CASSPASDREGEQYF.

The chain couples TRBV7-2 to TRBJ2-7; D is perhaps TRBD2 (5 bases). The germline V gene has CDR1 SGHTA and CDR2 FQGNSA. The CDR3 loop spans 12 amino acids. The germline V and J ends were trimmed by 6 bases and 4 bases, with 10 bases remaining between them. Written as DNA, the CDR3 is TGTGCCAGCAGTAGGGCGGGTTACGAGCAGTACTTC. Residues: CASSRAGYEQYF. Together with reference TRBV7-2 and TRBJ2-7, the CDR3 gives the full variable domain: GAGVSQSPSNKVTEKGKDVELRCDPISGHTALYWYRQSLGQGLEFLIYFQGNSAPDKSGLPSDRFSAERTGGSVSTLTIQRTQQEDSAVYLCASSRAGYEQYFGPGTRLTVT.

The chain combines TRBV6-5 with TRBJ2-7; D possibly corresponds to TRBD1 (6 bases). The CDR3 runs 15 residues. Germline CDR1 and CDR2: MNHEY and SVGAGI. Trimming shortened V by 6 bases and J by 2 bases, and 17 bases separated the two germline ends. The CDR3 nucleotides read TGTGCCAGCAGCGCCAAGGCTGGGGACACCTACGAGCAGTACTTC. Encoded protein: CASSAKAGDTYEQYF.

Notes on this clone: Other DNA sequences in the same sample also yield this CDR3. The chain recombines TRBV9 with TRBJ2-7, with 7 bases that match TRBD1. Germline V gene lookup returns CDR1 SGDLS and CDR2 YYNGEE. The CDR3 extends over 14 amino acids. J was trimmed by 4 bases and V by 0 bases; bases with no gene match: 4. CDR3 in DNA: TGTGCCAGCAGCGTAGGGGACAGTTCTTACGAGCAGTACTTC. Translating gives CASSVGDSSYEQYF.